The T cell receptor beta chain under discussion was sequenced for a study of T cell changes during pregnancy in multiple sclerosis (dated by TCRdb to the late 2010s). In the study overall: Changes in the T cell repertoire over the course of pregnancy were examined in this study in women with multiple sclerosis.

Looking up the germline V gene yields CDR1 SNHLY and CDR2 FYNNEI. The CDR3 has 16 amino acids, counting the end cysteine and phenylalanine. The kept DNA is CDR3 alone, 48 bases in frame from the first base. V trim: 6 bases; J trim: 1 base; unmatched bases: 10. Library creation used the immunoSEQ multiplex PCR assay. Drawn from immuneACCESS, this table holds only the in-frame rearrangements with V and J called that TCRdb kept. Clones are partly lost; checked studies trace under half to an unresolved V gene and leave the rest unexplained. This sample is represented by over 80,000 clones; about 94% of them were singletons. The ten largest make up roughly 1.4% of the sample. A word on this clone: The antigen this receptor binds is unknown. Base qualities are not at hand, and no much larger clone is one base apart.

This sequence was found in a female donor in good health, enrolled as a control in a pregnancy study. The sequence is built from TRBV2 and TRBJ2-5; TRBD1 agrees with 8 junctional bases. The sample here was peripheral blood, taken in the third trimester of pregnancy. The DNA reads TGTGCCAGCAGGAATGGACAGGGTGGGTCCCAAGAGACCCAGTACTTC. The encoded protein is CASRNGQGGSQETQYF.